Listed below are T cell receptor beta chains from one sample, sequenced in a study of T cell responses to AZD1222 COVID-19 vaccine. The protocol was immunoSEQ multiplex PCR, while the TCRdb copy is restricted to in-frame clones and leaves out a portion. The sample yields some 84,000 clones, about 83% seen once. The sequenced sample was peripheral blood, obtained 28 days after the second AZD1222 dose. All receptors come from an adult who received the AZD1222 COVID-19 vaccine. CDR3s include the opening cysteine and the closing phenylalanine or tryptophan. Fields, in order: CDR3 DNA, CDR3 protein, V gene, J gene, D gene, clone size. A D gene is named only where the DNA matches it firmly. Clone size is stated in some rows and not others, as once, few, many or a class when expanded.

CDR3 DNA: TGTGCCACCAGCAGAGAATTGGGGGGACAAGAGACCCAGTACTTC; CDR3 protein: CATSRELGGQETQYF; V gene: TRBV15; J gene: TRBJ2-5; D gene: NA; clone size: NA
CDR3 DNA: TGTGCCTGGGGGGCGCTAGCGGGTGCGGATACGCAGTATTTT; CDR3 protein: CAWGALAGADTQYF; V gene: TRBV30; J gene: TRBJ2-3; D gene: TRBD2; clone size: NA
CDR3 DNA: TGCAGTGCTAGTTTGTCAGGGCGCTACTATGGCTACACCTTC; CDR3 protein: CSASLSGRYYGYTF; V gene: TRBV20-1; J gene: TRBJ1-2; D gene: NA; clone size: NA
CDR3 DNA: TGTGCCAGCAGTCCCCCAACAGATACGCAGTATTTT; CDR3 protein: CASSPPTDTQYF; V gene: TRBV28; J gene: TRBJ2-3; D gene: NA; clone size: NA
CDR3 DNA: TGTGCCAGCAGCCAAGGGGACAATCAGCCCCAGCATTTT; CDR3 protein: CASSQGDNQPQHF; V gene: TRBV3-1/TRBV3-2; J gene: TRBJ1-5; D gene: NA; clone size: NA
CDR3 DNA: TGTGCCAGCAGCCAAGAAGGGCTTGGGAGTTCTCCCTACGAGCAGTACTTC; CDR3 protein: CASSQEGLGSSPYEQYF; V gene: TRBV4-2; J gene: TRBJ2-7; D gene: NA; clone size: NA
CDR3 DNA: TGTGCCAGCAGTGAACAGGGGGCAGGATACGAGCAGTACTTC; CDR3 protein: CASSEQGAGYEQYF; V gene: TRBV2; J gene: TRBJ2-7; D gene: TRBD1; clone size: NA
CDR3 DNA: TGTGCCAGCAGCTTAGGGGGGCAAGAGACCCAGTACTTC; CDR3 protein: CASSLGGQETQYF; V gene: TRBV11-3; J gene: TRBJ2-5; D gene: NA; clone size: NA
CDR3 DNA: TGCGCCAGCAGCCAACCGACAGGTGCCTATGGCTACACCTTC; CDR3 protein: CASSQPTGAYGYTF; V gene: TRBV4-1; J gene: TRBJ1-2; D gene: NA; clone size: NA
CDR3 DNA: TGTGCCACCAGCAATTTGGGCCAGCCCCAGCATTTT; CDR3 protein: CATSNLGQPQHF; V gene: TRBV15; J gene: TRBJ1-5; D gene: NA; clone size: NA
CDR3 DNA: TGTGCCATCAGTGGGAAACGGGAGGATGAAAAACTGTTTTTT; CDR3 protein: CAISGKREDEKLFF; V gene: TRBV10-3; J gene: TRBJ1-4; D gene: NA; clone size: NA
CDR3 DNA: TGTGCCAGCAGTTTAGGTCCCAGTGAGTCTGGAAACACCATATATTTT; CDR3 protein: CASSLGPSESGNTIYF; V gene: TRBV27; J gene: TRBJ1-3; D gene: NA; clone size: NA
CDR3 DNA: TGTGCCAGCAGTACAAACTGGGGATACGAGCAGTACTTC; CDR3 protein: CASSTNWGYEQYF; V gene: TRBV2; J gene: TRBJ2-7; D gene: NA; clone size: NA
CDR3 DNA: TGTGCCAGCAGCCCCTTCGACACCAACACTGAAGCTTTCTTT; CDR3 protein: CASSPFDTNTEAFF; V gene: TRBV7-3; J gene: TRBJ1-1; D gene: NA; clone size: NA
CDR3 DNA: TGCGCCAGCAGCCAAGACCCAGGAGGTCAGCCCCAGCATTTT; CDR3 protein: CASSQDPGGQPQHF; V gene: TRBV4-3; J gene: TRBJ1-5; D gene: NA; clone size: NA
CDR3 DNA: TGTGCCAGCAGGTACAGGGATTCTAGTCAGCCCCAGCATTTT; CDR3 protein: CASRYRDSSQPQHF; V gene: TRBV5-8; J gene: TRBJ1-5; D gene: NA; clone size: NA
CDR3 DNA: TGCGCCACAAAAGGTCAGGGGGACCACAATGAGCAGTTCTTC; CDR3 protein: CATKGQGDHNEQFF; V gene: TRBV5-1; J gene: TRBJ2-1; D gene: TRBD1; clone size: NA
CDR3 DNA: TGTGCCAGCAGCTCCCAACAGGGAAAGAGGCAGTACTTC; CDR3 protein: CASSSQQGKRQYF; V gene: TRBV5-4; J gene: TRBJ2-7; D gene: NA; clone size: NA
CDR3 DNA: TGTGCCAGCAGCGTACCGGGACCGAGGGGTGAAAAACTGTTTTTT; CDR3 protein: CASSVPGPRGEKLFF; V gene: TRBV7-9; J gene: TRBJ1-4; D gene: NA; clone size: few
CDR3 DNA: TGTGCCAGCAGCTTATCGCCCCCAGGGAGAGATACGCAGTATTTT; CDR3 protein: CASSLSPPGRDTQYF; V gene: TRBV7-2; J gene: TRBJ2-3; D gene: NA; clone size: NA
CDR3 DNA: TGTGCCAGCAACCCCATTCCAGGGGGGGCAAATGAAAAACTGTTTTTT; CDR3 protein: CASNPIPGGANEKLFF; V gene: TRBV5-5; J gene: TRBJ1-4; D gene: TRBD1; clone size: NA
CDR3 DNA: TGTGCCAGTAGTACGACACAAAACTATGGCTACACCTTC; CDR3 protein: CASSTTQNYGYTF; V gene: TRBV19; J gene: TRBJ1-2; D gene: NA; clone size: NA
CDR3 DNA: TGCGCCAGCAGCTTGGCCGCAGCGGGCTTGAACACTGAAGCTTTCTTT; CDR3 protein: CASSLAAAGLNTEAFF; V gene: TRBV5-1; J gene: TRBJ1-1; D gene: NA; clone size: NA
CDR3 DNA: TGTGCCAGCAGCTTCCGACAGCACCAAGAGACCCAGTACTTC; CDR3 protein: CASSFRQHQETQYF; V gene: TRBV13; J gene: TRBJ2-5; D gene: NA; clone size: NA
CDR3 DNA: TGCAGCGCCGAGAGGACAGGGGGCGATTTTAATGAAAAACTGTTTTTT; CDR3 protein: CSAERTGGDFNEKLFF; V gene: TRBV29-1; J gene: TRBJ1-4; D gene: TRBD1; clone size: NA
CDR3 DNA: TGTGCCAGCAGCTACCAGGGTGGGTACAATCAGCCCCAGCATTTT; CDR3 protein: CASSYQGGYNQPQHF; V gene: TRBV7-2; J gene: TRBJ1-5; D gene: NA; clone size: NA
CDR3 DNA: TGTGCCAGCAGATCACAGGGGGCGAGCACCGGGGAGCTGTTTTTT; CDR3 protein: CASRSQGASTGELFF; V gene: TRBV6-5; J gene: TRBJ2-2; D gene: TRBD1; clone size: NA
CDR3 DNA: TGTGCCAGCAGCTTTCCAGGGCCCTACGAGCAGTACTTC; CDR3 protein: CASSFPGPYEQYF; V gene: TRBV21-1; J gene: TRBJ2-7; D gene: NA; clone size: NA
CDR3 DNA: TGTGCCAGCAGTAGGGGACAGGGCAGCACTGAAGCTTTCTTT; CDR3 protein: CASSRGQGSTEAFF; V gene: TRBV6-5; J gene: TRBJ1-1; D gene: TRBD1; clone size: NA
CDR3 DNA: TGTGCCAGCAGTGTGGGACAGCTAAGGAATTCACCCCTCCACTTT; CDR3 protein: CASSVGQLRNSPLHF; V gene: TRBV2; J gene: TRBJ1-6; D gene: TRBD1; clone size: NA
CDR3 DNA: TGTGCCAGCAGCTTTAACGCCGGGAAGATGGGTCAGCCCCAGCATTTT; CDR3 protein: CASSFNAGKMGQPQHF; V gene: TRBV7-2; J gene: TRBJ1-5; D gene: NA; clone size: NA
CDR3 DNA: TGTGCCAGCAGCCCCGGTTACAATGAGCAGTTCTTC; CDR3 protein: CASSPGYNEQFF; V gene: TRBV3-1/TRBV3-2; J gene: TRBJ2-1; D gene: NA; clone size: NA
CDR3 DNA: TGTGCCAGCAGCTTAGGTCGGCTGTACACCTTC; CDR3 protein: CASSLGRLYTF; V gene: TRBV7-9; J gene: TRBJ1-2; D gene: NA; clone size: NA
CDR3 DNA: TGTGCCAGCAGTTCCTGGGACAGGGCGAACACTGAAGCTTTCTTT; CDR3 protein: CASSSWDRANTEAFF; V gene: TRBV6-5; J gene: TRBJ1-1; D gene: TRBD1; clone size: NA
CDR3 DNA: TGTGCCAGCAGACCCGGACAGGGAGGGGAAAAACTGTTTTTT; CDR3 protein: CASRPGQGGEKLFF; V gene: TRBV3-1/TRBV3-2; J gene: TRBJ1-4; D gene: TRBD1; clone size: NA
CDR3 DNA: TGTGCCAGCAGCCCGTCTTATCTTTCGGATGGCTACACCTTC; CDR3 protein: CASSPSYLSDGYTF; V gene: TRBV7-2; J gene: TRBJ1-2; D gene: NA; clone size: NA
CDR3 DNA: TGTGCTAGTGTATTCCCCGATGGGACTGAAGCTTTCTTT; CDR3 protein: CASVFPDGTEAFF; V gene: TRBV12-5; J gene: TRBJ1-1; D gene: NA; clone size: NA
CDR3 DNA: TGTGCCAGCGGCCCCCTGACAGGGCCCTACGAGCAGTACTTC; CDR3 protein: CASGPLTGPYEQYF; V gene: TRBV6-5; J gene: TRBJ2-7; D gene: TRBD1; clone size: NA
CDR3 DNA: TGTGCCAGCTCCAGGGGGGGATCCGGAAACACCATATATTTT; CDR3 protein: CASSRGGSGNTIYF; V gene: TRBV6-5; J gene: TRBJ1-3; D gene: TRBD1; clone size: NA
CDR3 DNA: TGTGCCAGCATGGACCCCCAACTCGTGAACACTGAAGCTTTCTTT; CDR3 protein: CASMDPQLVNTEAFF; V gene: TRBV27; J gene: TRBJ1-1; D gene: NA; clone size: once
CDR3 DNA: TGTGCCAGCAGTTGGTCAGGGTTTCAGCCCCAGCATTTT; CDR3 protein: CASSWSGFQPQHF; V gene: TRBV6-2/TRBV6-3; J gene: TRBJ1-5; D gene: NA; clone size: NA
CDR3 DNA: TGTGCCAGCAGCGGCAGACTAGCGGGGTCCACAGATACGCAGTATTTT; CDR3 protein: CASSGRLAGSTDTQYF; V gene: TRBV13; J gene: TRBJ2-3; D gene: TRBD2; clone size: NA
CDR3 DNA: TGTGCCAGCAGTTACGGCGGGGAAAATGAGCAGTTCTTC; CDR3 protein: CASSYGGENEQFF; V gene: TRBV6-5; J gene: TRBJ2-1; D gene: NA; clone size: once
CDR3 DNA: TGCGCCAGCACCCTGGACCGGAACACTGAAGCTTTCTTT; CDR3 protein: CASTLDRNTEAFF; V gene: TRBV5-1; J gene: TRBJ1-1; D gene: NA; clone size: NA
CDR3 DNA: TGTGCCAGCAGTGGAGGGACAGGGGGGTCTGGAAACACCATATATTTT; CDR3 protein: CASSGGTGGSGNTIYF; V gene: TRBV28; J gene: TRBJ1-3; D gene: TRBD1; clone size: NA
CDR3 DNA: TGTGCCAGCATGACCTCTGGGGCCAACGTCCTGACTTTC; CDR3 protein: CASMTSGANVLTF; V gene: TRBV3-1/TRBV3-2; J gene: TRBJ2-6; D gene: NA; clone size: NA
CDR3 DNA: TGTGCCACCAGTGAGCCGGGACCCAAAAACATTCAGTACTTC; CDR3 protein: CATSEPGPKNIQYF; V gene: TRBV24-1; J gene: TRBJ2-4; D gene: NA; clone size: NA
CDR3 DNA: TGTGCCAGTAGCCCAACAGGGGTTCGCGGCTACACCTTC; CDR3 protein: CASSPTGVRGYTF; V gene: TRBV19; J gene: TRBJ1-2; D gene: TRBD1; clone size: NA
CDR3 DNA: TGCGCCAGCAGCGACGGGTTAGGGCTGCCCCAGCATTTT; CDR3 protein: CASSDGLGLPQHF; V gene: TRBV4-1; J gene: TRBJ1-5; D gene: NA; clone size: NA
CDR3 DNA: TGTGCCACCAGCAGAGTCGGGGGGGGCGGGGCCCAAGAGACCCAGTACTTC; CDR3 protein: CATSRVGGGGAQETQYF; V gene: TRBV15; J gene: TRBJ2-5; D gene: TRBD2; clone size: NA
CDR3 DNA: TGTGCCAGCAGCTTGGGACTAGCGACCTACGAGCAGTACTTC; CDR3 protein: CASSLGLATYEQYF; V gene: TRBV5-6; J gene: TRBJ2-7; D gene: TRBD2; clone size: NA